One and the same sample provided the 5 T cell receptor beta chains below, sequenced in a study of T-cell reconstitution after alpha-beta-depleted transplantation in children. The library targeted TCRbeta and was prepared with unique molecular identifiers. TCRdb fed the PCR reads into MiXCR, producing one record per CDR3 protein. The sample shows a few hundred thousand distinct CDR3 sequences, about 9.6% of them seen only once. The specimen was PBMCs from the stem cell graft donor, collected from the stem cell graft. Receptors were obtained from a human donor who donated a stem cell graft to a child with SCID.

This clonotype was seen ten or more times. The chain links TRBV5-1 to TRBJ1-3; no firm D call. The CDR3 spans 15 residues. The V end was cut by 4 bases, the J end by 0 bases, with 11 bases between. In germline, CDR1 is SGHRS, CDR2 YFSETQ. CDR3 protein: CASSQWGFSGNTIYF. In DNA form, the CDR3 reads TGCGCCAGCAGCCAGTGGGGTTTCTCTGGAAACACCATATATTTT.

This clonotype was counted many times. The V and J genes are TRBV9 and TRBJ2-1, with 10 positions matching TRBD2. Germline V gene sequence: CDR1 SGDLS, CDR2 YYNGEE. V lost 0 bases and J lost 6; bases outside the gene matches: 3. This CDR3 comprises 15 residues. The CDR3 sequence: CASSVGSGGTNEQFF. The CDR3 nucleotides are TGTGCCAGCAGCGTAGGTAGCGGGGGGACCAATGAGCAGTTCTTC.

This clonotype was recorded many times. The chain employs TRBV20-1 and TRBJ1-2, with a tentative D call TRBD1 (6 bases). The V end was cut by 6 bases, the J end by 8 bases, with 19 bases between. Germline CDR1 is DFQATT and CDR2 is SNEGSKA (reference sequence). There are 13 residues in the CDR3. In DNA, the CDR3 is TGCAGTGCCCTCGCCCCAGGGGCGCGGGGCTACACCTTC. Amino acid sequence: CSALAPGARGYTF.

This clonotype appeared a few times. This rearrangement joins TRBV6-5 to TRBJ2-3, with D possibly being TRBD1 or TRBD2 (6 bases each). V was shortened by 4 bases and J by 0 bases, with 14 bases between the two germline ends. This CDR3 contains 16 residues. In germline, CDR1 is MNHEY, CDR2 SVGAGI. The CDR3 reads CASSLVGGPSTDTQYF. CDR3 sequence (DNA): TGTGCCAGCAGTTTGGTGGGGGGCCCGAGCACAGATACGCAGTATTTT.

This clonotype was observed at least ten times. The rearrangement uses TRBV4-3 and TRBJ1-2, with D possibly matching TRBD1 (6 bases). The CDR3 has 14 amino acids. V gave up 0 bases and J gave up 9 bases, with 14 bases separating them. CDR1 LGHNA and CDR2 YSLEER come from the germline V gene. This CDR3 is CASSQEELGGRYTF. Here the CDR3 DNA reads TGCGCCAGCAGCCAAGAGGAGTTGGGGGGGCGCTACACCTTC.